The entry that follows covers one T cell receptor beta chain sequence. This entry comes from a study of control samples from healthy donors and cancer patients. Germline V gene lookup returns CDR1 MNHNS and CDR2 SASEGT. The CDR3 has 13 amino acids. Trimming left V 2 bases short and J 3 bases short, with 7 bases between. Using immunoSEQ multiplex PCR, the repertoire was profiled, and TCRdb retains in-frame clones only, with some absent. The table records about 95,000 clones, about nine tenths of them present only once. This chain links TRBV6-1 with TRBJ2-5, with D unclear. Material for sequencing was blood. The TCR originated in a woman younger than 45 in good health. This CDR3 is CASSENTEETQYF. As DNA, the CDR3 is TGTGCCAGCAGTGAAAACACAGAAGAGACCCAGTACTTC.